Each of the 23 T cell receptor beta chains below was sequenced from the same sample in a study of blood T cell repertoires in COVID-19. Profiling relied on immunoSEQ multiplex PCR, and the TCRdb table lists in-frame clones only, not all of them. The data hold approximately 160,000 clones, with approximately 84% observed a single time. Sequenced: peripheral blood. Receptors originate from a man between 35 and 55 years old who had recovered from COVID-19.

The chain is built from TRBV7-8 and TRBJ2-7; possible D gene TRBD1, 6 bases. The CDR3 is made up of 14 amino acids. Germline-derived CDR1 and CDR2 are SGHVS and FQNEAQ. V was pared by 1 base and J by 4 bases, with 11 bases between. CDR3 in DNA: TGTGCCAGCAGCTTAGACAGGGCAGGGTACGAGCAGTACTTC. This encodes CASSLDRAGYEQYF.

The chain recombines TRBV28 with TRBJ1-2; 10 nucleotides match TRBD1. The J segment lost 3 bases and the V segment lost 3 bases, leaving 4 bases of the junction unmatched. CDR1 MDHEN and CDR2 SYDVKM come from the germline V gene. CDR3 size: 15 residues. In nucleotides, the CDR3 is TGTGCCAGCAGTTTCGGGGACAGGGGTTACTATGGCTACACCTTC. Translating gives CASSFGDRGYYGYTF.

This clone was seen a few times. A junction end diverges from the germline sequence, so it may reflect a read error. The V gene is TRBV7-7, the J gene TRBJ2-5, with 10 bases fitting TRBD2. This CDR3 spans 16 amino acids. Germline lookup yields CDR1 SSHAT and CDR2 FNYEAQ (reference sequence). The CDR3 DNA follows: TGTGCTAGCAGCTTATCGGCTAGCGGGGGACAAGAGACCCAGTACTTC. The encoded protein is CASSLSASGGQETQYF.

This chain links TRBV11-2 with TRBJ2-5; D is perhaps TRBD2 (5 bases). Looked up from germline, CDR1 is SGHAT and CDR2 is FQNNGV. The CDR3 has 15 amino acids. V shed 0 bases and J shed 5 bases, with 13 bases lying between them. CDR3 amino acids: CASSLDFGGDETQYF. As DNA, the CDR3 is TGTGCCAGCAGCTTAGATTTTGGAGGTGATGAGACCCAGTACTTC.

The V gene is TRBV7-2, the J gene TRBJ2-7; possibly TRBD2 for D (5 bases). CDR1 is SGHTA, CDR2 FQGNSA, per germline. Trimming left V 3 bases short and J 2 bases short, with 14 bases between. The CDR3 extends over 15 amino acids. The CDR3 sequence: CASSFSPSSTYEQYF. CDR3 DNA sequence: TGTGCCAGCAGCTTCAGCCCTAGCTCAACCTACGAGCAGTACTTC.

The V gene is TRBV5-1, the J gene TRBJ2-7; TRBD1 is a possible D gene (6 bases). V shed 0 bases and J shed 3 bases, with 7 bases lying between them. Germline V gives CDR1 SGHRS, CDR2 YFSETQ. The length of the CDR3 is 13 residues. The CDR3 here is CASSLEQGYEQYF. The DNA of the CDR3 is TGCGCCAGCAGCTTGGAACAGGGCTACGAGCAGTACTTC.

This clone was seen more than once but under ten times. The chain joins TRBV6-2 or TRBV6-3 to TRBJ2-2; D gene ambiguous. This CDR3 spans 14 amino acids. V was cut by 4 bases and J by 8 bases, with 14 bases left in between. Germline CDR1 MNHEY, CDR2 SVGEGT. Written as DNA, the CDR3 is TGTGCCAGCAGTTCGGCAGGTTCTTCTGGGGAGCTGTTTTTT. This translates into CASSSAGSSGELFF.

The chain couples TRBV30 to TRBJ2-1; TRBD2 matches 11 bases. The V gene end was trimmed by 5 bases and the J gene end by 12 bases; junction bases not matched to a gene: 9. The germline V gene encodes CDR1 GTSNPN and CDR2 SVGIG (reference sequence). CDR3 length equals 13 residues. The CDR3 here is CAWQLAGVGRQFF. CDR3 coding DNA: TGTGCCTGGCAACTAGCGGGAGTGGGGCGGCAGTTCTTC.

The chain joins TRBV27 to TRBJ2-7, with TRBD2 matching 7 bases. CDR3 length: 16 amino acids. Germline V lookup: CDR1 MNHEY, CDR2 SMNVEV (reference sequence). V lost 3 bases and J lost 3; bases outside the gene matches: 11. CDR3 nucleotide sequence: TGTGCCAGCAGTTTGGGGGGGACTCCAACTCTCTACGAGCAGTACTTC. Translation gives CASSLGGTPTLYEQYF.

The chain joins TRBV19 to TRBJ2-7, with 7 bases aligning to TRBD2. The CDR3 runs to 14 residues. Germline values: CDR1 LNHDA, CDR2 SQIVND (reference sequence). Trimming at V came to 1 base and at J to 3 bases, leaving 3 bases not matched to a gene. The CDR3 is CASSIVGGGYEQYF. DNA of the CDR3: TGTGCCAGTAGTATAGTAGGCGGGGGCTACGAGCAGTACTTC.

The rearrangement uses TRBV9 and TRBJ2-5; TRBD2 matches at 8 bases. There are 18 residues in the CDR3. The germline CDR1 and CDR2 sequences are SGDLS and YYNGEE. V trimming: 0 bases; J trimming: 5 bases; junction bases outside the gene matches: 15. The CDR3 sequence is CASSVDGRGAPGVETQYF. CDR3 coding DNA: TGTGCCAGCAGCGTAGATGGGCGGGGGGCTCCCGGGGTGGAGACCCAGTACTTC.

The chain links TRBV3-1 (or the pseudogene TRBV3-2) to TRBJ1-2, with 7 bases that match TRBD1. The CDR3 length is 16 residues. Germline V CDR1 and CDR2: LGHDT, YNNKEL (reference sequence). J was trimmed by 2 bases and V by 2 bases; bases with no gene match: 8. The CDR3 coding sequence is TGTGCCAGCAGCCAACTTTATGGGACAGCCAACTATGGCTACACCTTC. This codes for CASSQLYGTANYGYTF.

The chain couples TRBV7-2 to TRBJ2-7; a possible D gene is TRBD2 (5 bases). The germline gives CDR1 SGHTA, CDR2 FQGNSA. Trimming cost V 0 bases and J 0 bases, with 9 bases left between them. The CDR3 runs 15 residues. The chain's CDR3 is CASSLATGSSYEQYF. The CDR3 nucleotides are TGTGCCAGCAGCTTAGCAACGGGAAGCTCCTACGAGCAGTACTTC.

The CDR3 DNA reads TGTGCCAGTAGCCCCGAGGGATTTGAAGCTTTCTTT. Its protein product is CASSPEGFEAFF. The genes are TRBV19 and TRBJ1-1; D is unclear. V gave up 6 bases and J gave up 7 bases, with 12 bases separating them. The CDR3 is 12 amino acids. Germline CDR1 LNHDA, CDR2 SQIVND (reference sequence). The variable domain in full, completed from reference TRBV19 and TRBJ1-1, reads DGGITQSPKYLFRKEGQNVTLSCEQNLNHDAMYWYRQDPGQGLRLIYYSQIVNDFQKGDIAEGYSVSREKKESFPLTVTSAQKNPTAFYLCASSPEGFEAFFGQGTRLTVV.

This chain connects TRBV14 to TRBJ2-2, with D perhaps matching TRBD1 (5 bases). Germline V gene data show CDR1 as SGHDN and CDR2 as FVKESK. This CDR3 has 13 residues. Trimming removed 5 bases from V and 8 bases from J, with 12 bases in between. This CDR3 is CASSTLRTGELFF. The CDR3, as DNA: TGTGCCAGCAGCACCTTGAGGACAGGGGAGCTGTTTTTT.

The CDR3 DNA sequence: TGTGCCAGCAGCTTAGATCCAGGGAAATTTGACGAGCAGTACTTC. This encodes CASSLDPGKFDEQYF. The rearrangement uses TRBV11-2 and TRBJ2-7; a weak D match, TRBD1 (5 bases). Trimming stripped 0 bases from V and 5 bases from J, with 14 bases between. This CDR3 contains 15 residues. Germline values: CDR1 SGHAT, CDR2 FQNNGV.

The V gene is TRBV27, the J gene TRBJ2-2, with D perhaps TRBD1 (6 bases). Germline V gene data show CDR1 as MNHEY and CDR2 as SMNVEV (reference sequence). V gave up 4 bases and J gave up 5 bases, with 14 bases separating them. The CDR3 totals 15 residues. This CDR3 is CASSSSTQGTGELFF. The CDR3 nucleotides are TGTGCCAGCAGTTCAAGCACACAGGGTACCGGGGAGCTGTTTTTT.

This chain joins TRBV3-1 (or the pseudogene TRBV3-2) and TRBJ2-4; maybe TRBD2 (5 bases). V lost 3 bases and J lost 3, with 9 bases in between. The length of the CDR3 is 14 residues. CDR1 is LGHDT, CDR2 YNNKEL, per germline (reference sequence). The CDR3 nucleotides read TGTGCCAGCAGCCAGGGAGCTCTCAAAAACATTCAGTACTTC. This codes for CASSQGALKNIQYF.

The V gene is TRBV5-8, the J gene TRBJ2-5; D call uncertain. Per the germline V gene, CDR1 is SGHTS and CDR2 is YDEGEE. V shed 7 bases and J shed 1 base, with 11 bases lying between them. The CDR3 has 13 amino acids. The CDR3 bases are TGTGCCAGCCACCGCTACCTCCAAGAGACCCAGTACTTC. This translates into CASHRYLQETQYF. The entire variable domain, with the rest obtained from reference TRBV5-8 and TRBJ2-5, is as follows: EAGVTQSPTHLIKTRGQQATLRCSPISGHTSVYWYQQALGLGLQFLLWYDEGEERNRGNFPPRFSGRQFPNYSSELNVNALELEDSALYLCASHRYLQETQYFGPGTRLLVL.

In its sample, this clone was seen a few times. V gene TRBV6-5 combines with J gene TRBJ2-5; D is perhaps TRBD2 (5 bases). The V end lost 0 bases, the J end lost 5 bases, and 10 bases lay between the germline ends. Germline-derived CDR1 and CDR2 are MNHEY and SVGAGI. The CDR3 has 14 residues. The CDR3 DNA reads TGTGCCAGCAGTTACTCACGGGGATCGGAGACCCAGTACTTC. As protein: CASSYSRGSETQYF.

V gene TRBV27 combines with J gene TRBJ2-3, with 7 bases lining up with TRBD2. Trimming cost V 4 bases and J 3 bases; bases outside gene matches: 10. CDR3 length equals 16 residues. Germline V CDR1 and CDR2: MNHEY, SMNVEV (reference sequence). CDR3 nucleotides: TGTGCCAGCAGTTATGGGGAGGGAGGGCCGACAGATACGCAGTATTTT. It specifies CASSYGEGGPTDTQYF.

The rearrangement links TRBV6-2 or TRBV6-3 to TRBJ2-7, with 8 nucleotides matching TRBD1. J was trimmed by 2 bases and V by 4 bases; bases with no gene match: 7. In germline, CDR1 is MNHEY, CDR2 SVGEGT. This CDR3 is built from 15 residues. The CDR3 coding sequence is TGTGCCAGCAGTTTACCGGCGGGACAGGCCTACGAGCAGTACTTC. The encoded protein is CASSLPAGQAYEQYF.

J is TRBJ2-1 and V is TRBV5-6; D is possibly TRBD2 (7 bases). With 1 base removed from V and 8 bases from J, the gap between germline ends came to 19 bases. The length of the CDR3 is 16 residues. The V gene's germline CDR1 is SGHDT and CDR2 YYEEEE. CDR3 sequence (DNA): TGTGCCAGCAGCTTGAGGCGGGGGCCCGTTTTGGATGAGCAGTTCTTC. Encoded protein: CASSLRRGPVLDEQFF.